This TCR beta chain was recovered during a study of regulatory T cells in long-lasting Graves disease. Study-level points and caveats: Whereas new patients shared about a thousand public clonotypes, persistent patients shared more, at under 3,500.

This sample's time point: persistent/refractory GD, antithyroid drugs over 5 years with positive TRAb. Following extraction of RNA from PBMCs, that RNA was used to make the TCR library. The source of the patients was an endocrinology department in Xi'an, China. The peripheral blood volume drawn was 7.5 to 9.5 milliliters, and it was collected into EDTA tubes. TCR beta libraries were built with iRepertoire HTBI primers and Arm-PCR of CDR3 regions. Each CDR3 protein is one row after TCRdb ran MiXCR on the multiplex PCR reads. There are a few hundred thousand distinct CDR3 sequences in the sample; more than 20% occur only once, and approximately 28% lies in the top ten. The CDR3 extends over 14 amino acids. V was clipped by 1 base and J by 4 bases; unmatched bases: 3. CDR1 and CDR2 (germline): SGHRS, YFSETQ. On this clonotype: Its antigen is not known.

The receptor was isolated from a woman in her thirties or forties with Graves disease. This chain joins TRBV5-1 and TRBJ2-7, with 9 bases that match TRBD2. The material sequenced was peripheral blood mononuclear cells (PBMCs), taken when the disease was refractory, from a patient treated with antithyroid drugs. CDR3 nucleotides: TGCGCCAGCAGCTTGTCTAGCGGGATTTACGAGCAGTACTTC. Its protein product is CASSLSSGIYEQYF.